This TCR beta chain comes out of a study of control samples from healthy donors and cancer patients. The CDR3 is 15 amino acids. Trimming removed 6 bases at V and 8 bases at J, with 21 bases between. CDR1 and CDR2 from the germline V gene are MNHEY and SVGAGI. Using immunoSEQ multiplex PCR, the repertoire was profiled, and TCRdb retains in-frame clones only, with some absent. Of about 69,000 clones detected, roughly 84% appear once; the ten largest clones hold 2.9%. V usage is TRBV6-5 and J usage is TRBJ2-3; D call uncertain. Sequencing was performed on PBMCs. The receptor was isolated from a woman in her fifties or sixties with lung cancer. The CDR3 here is CASRPNFEPTGTQYF. The DNA for the CDR3 is TGTGCCAGCAGACCGAACTTTGAACCAACCGGTACGCAGTATTTT.